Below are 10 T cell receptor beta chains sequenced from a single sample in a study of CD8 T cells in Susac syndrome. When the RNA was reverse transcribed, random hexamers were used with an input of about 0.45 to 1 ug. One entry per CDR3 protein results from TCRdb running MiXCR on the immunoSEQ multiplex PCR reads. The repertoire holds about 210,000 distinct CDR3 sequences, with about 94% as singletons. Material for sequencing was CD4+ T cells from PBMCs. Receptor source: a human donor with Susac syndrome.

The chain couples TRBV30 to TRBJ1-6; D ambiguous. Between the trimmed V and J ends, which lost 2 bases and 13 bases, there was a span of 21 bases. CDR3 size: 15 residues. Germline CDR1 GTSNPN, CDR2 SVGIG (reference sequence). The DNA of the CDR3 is TGTGCCTGGAGTAAGGTCCTTAGCCCAGTGGATCCCCTCCACTTT. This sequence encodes CAWSKVLSPVDPLHF.

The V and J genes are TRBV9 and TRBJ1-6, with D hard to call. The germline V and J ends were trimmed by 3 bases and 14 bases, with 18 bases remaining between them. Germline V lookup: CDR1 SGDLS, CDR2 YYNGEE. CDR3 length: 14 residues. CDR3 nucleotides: TGTGCCAGCAGCGAAAACCCCTCGGATTCGGCCCTCCACTTT. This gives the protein CASSENPSDSALHF.

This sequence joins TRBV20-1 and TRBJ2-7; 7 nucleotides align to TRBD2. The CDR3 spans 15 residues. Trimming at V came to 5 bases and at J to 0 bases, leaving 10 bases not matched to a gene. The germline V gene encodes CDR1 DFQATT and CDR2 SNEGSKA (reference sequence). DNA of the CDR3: TGCAGTGCTGACTACGGGGGGAGGGACTCCTACGAGCAGTACTTC. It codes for CSADYGGRDSYEQYF.

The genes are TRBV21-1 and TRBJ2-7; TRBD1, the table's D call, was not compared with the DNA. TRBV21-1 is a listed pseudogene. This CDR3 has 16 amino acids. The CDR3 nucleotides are TGTGCCAGCGCCCAAAACCTGCGGGGGCCCTCCTACGAGCAGTACTTC. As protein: CASAQNLRGPSYEQYF.

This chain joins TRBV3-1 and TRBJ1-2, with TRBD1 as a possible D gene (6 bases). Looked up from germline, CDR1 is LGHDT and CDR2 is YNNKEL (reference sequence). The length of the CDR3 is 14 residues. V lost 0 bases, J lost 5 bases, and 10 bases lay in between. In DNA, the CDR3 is TGTGCCAGCAGCCAAGATCGGACAGATTATGGCTACACCTTC. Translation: CASSQDRTDYGYTF.

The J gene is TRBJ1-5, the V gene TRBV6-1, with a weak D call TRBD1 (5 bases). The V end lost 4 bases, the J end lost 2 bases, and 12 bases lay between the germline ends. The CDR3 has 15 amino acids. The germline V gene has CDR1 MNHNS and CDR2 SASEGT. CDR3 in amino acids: CASSAGTAGNQPQHF. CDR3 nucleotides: TGTGCCAGCAGTGCTGGGACGGCCGGCAATCAGCCCCAGCATTTT.

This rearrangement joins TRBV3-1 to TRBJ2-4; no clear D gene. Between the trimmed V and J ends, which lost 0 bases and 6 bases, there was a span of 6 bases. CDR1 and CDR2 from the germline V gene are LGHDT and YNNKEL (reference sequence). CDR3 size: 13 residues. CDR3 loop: CASSQDPLNIQYF. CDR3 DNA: TGTGCCAGCAGCCAAGACCCCCTAAACATTCAGTACTTC. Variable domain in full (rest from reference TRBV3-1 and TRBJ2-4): DTAVSQTPKYLVTQMGNDKSIKCEQNLGHDTMYWYKQDSKKFLKIMFSYNNKELIINETVPNRFSPKSPDKAHLNLHINSLELGDSAVYFCASSQDPLNIQYFGAGTRLSVL.

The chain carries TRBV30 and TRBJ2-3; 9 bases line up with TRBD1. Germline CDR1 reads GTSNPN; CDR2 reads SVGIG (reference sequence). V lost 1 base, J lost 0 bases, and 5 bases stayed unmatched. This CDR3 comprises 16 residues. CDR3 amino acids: CAWSAGQGGSTDTQYF. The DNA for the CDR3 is TGTGCCTGGAGTGCGGGACAGGGCGGGAGCACAGATACGCAGTATTTT. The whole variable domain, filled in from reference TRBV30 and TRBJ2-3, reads SQTIHQWPATLVQPVGSPLSLECTVEGTSNPNLYWYRQAAGRGLQLLFYSVGIGQISSEVPQNLSASRPQDRQFILSSKKLLLSDSGFYLCAWSAGQGGSTDTQYFGPGTRLTVL.

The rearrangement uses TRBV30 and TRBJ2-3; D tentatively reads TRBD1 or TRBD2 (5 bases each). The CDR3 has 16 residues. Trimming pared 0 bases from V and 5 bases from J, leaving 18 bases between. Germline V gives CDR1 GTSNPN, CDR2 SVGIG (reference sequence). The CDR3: CAWSVWDLDGGDTQYF. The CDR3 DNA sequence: TGTGCCTGGAGTGTATGGGACCTCGACGGTGGAGATACGCAGTATTTT.

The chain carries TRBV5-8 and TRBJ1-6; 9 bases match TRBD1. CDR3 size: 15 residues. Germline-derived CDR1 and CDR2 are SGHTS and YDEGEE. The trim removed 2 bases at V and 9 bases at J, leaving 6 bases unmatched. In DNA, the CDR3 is TGTGCCAGCAGCTTCCTAGGGACAGGGAGTTCACCCCTCCACTTT. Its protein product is CASSFLGTGSSPLHF.